This entry lists 27 T cell receptor beta chains sequenced from one sample in a study of shared clonotypes between healthy human individuals. Using immunoSEQ multiplex PCR, the repertoire was profiled, and TCRdb retains in-frame clones only, with some absent. The data show around 990,000 clones, about 80% seen once. The sample was memory CD4+ T cells from PBMCs. The subset is: CD45RA-negative fraction. All receptors derive from a man aged 18-30 years in good health. Some clones in this sample may be carry-over from other donors' samples.

The V call is TRBV5-1, the J call TRBJ1-2; unclear D gene. This CDR3 contains 13 residues. Germline V CDR1 and CDR2: SGHRS, YFSETQ. With 4 bases removed from V and 7 bases from J, the gap between germline ends came to 14 bases. The CDR3 DNA is TGCGCCAGCAGCCCGACCCCGGAGAGTGGCTACACCTTC. This gives the protein CASSPTPESGYTF.

The chain links TRBV6-1 to TRBJ2-4; perhaps TRBD2 as D (5 bases). This CDR3 has 15 amino acids. Germline CDR1 MNHNS, CDR2 SASEGT. V was shortened by 3 bases and J by 0 bases, with 9 bases between the two germline ends. The CDR3 bases are TGTGCCAGCAGTGACGAGGGTTTAGCCAAAAACATTCAGTACTTC. Its protein product is CASSDEGLAKNIQYF.

The rearrangement joins TRBV29-1 to TRBJ2-7; 10 nucleotides match TRBD1. From germline, CDR1 is SQVTM and CDR2 ANQGSEA. V gave up 7 bases and J gave up 6 bases; unmatched junction bases: 6. The CDR3 runs to 12 residues. The CDR3 sequence is CSAGQGKSEQYF. The CDR3 DNA sequence: TGCAGCGCGGGACAGGGGAAGTCCGAGCAGTACTTC.

This clone was recorded at least ten times. The chain has TRBV14 and TRBJ2-2, with D maybe TRBD1 (5 bases). The CDR3 covers 12 residues. The V gene's germline CDR1 is SGHDN and CDR2 FVKESK. Trimming shortened V by 4 bases and J by 7 bases, and 7 bases separated the two germline ends. As DNA, the CDR3 is TGTGCCAGCAGCCGTCAGGGCGGGGAGCTGTTTTTT. Translated, it gives CASSRQGGELFF.

The J gene is TRBJ1-2, the V gene TRBV2, with a tentative D call TRBD1 (5 bases). Germline loops: CDR1 SNHLY, CDR2 FYNNEI. CDR3 size: 14 residues. V was shortened by 4 bases and J by 8 bases, with 17 bases between the two germline ends. CDR3 coding DNA: TGTGCCAGCAGTGGATCTGGGACCTACTCCGGCTACACCTTC. Its translation: CASSGSGTYSGYTF.

The chain couples TRBV30 to TRBJ1-3, with D hard to call. This CDR3 is 11 amino acids long. Deletions cut 2 bases from V and 5 bases from J, with 4 bases between. Looked up from germline, CDR1 is GTSNPN and CDR2 is SVGIG (reference sequence). Here the CDR3 DNA reads TGTGCCTGGAGTACGAGAAACACCATATATTTT. Translating gives CAWSTRNTIYF.

The count of this clone is one. V is TRBV10-3 and J is TRBJ2-5; a weak D match, TRBD1 (5 bases). Germline CDR1 is ENHRY and CDR2 is SYGVKD. With 10 bases removed from V and 4 bases from J, the gap between germline ends came to 10 bases. The CDR3 totals 11 residues. The CDR3 coding sequence is TGTGCCACCCGACAGTCAGAGACCCAGTACTTC. This encodes CATRQSETQYF.

V is TRBV4-3 and J is TRBJ2-5; D not resolved. V lost 0 bases, J lost 7 bases, and 12 bases lay in between. Germline V gene data show CDR1 as LGHNA and CDR2 as YSLEER. The CDR3 runs 14 residues. The CDR3 sequence: CASSQDSGVGTQYF. DNA of the CDR3: TGCGCCAGCAGCCAAGATTCGGGCGTTGGGACCCAGTACTTC.

This clone showed up just once. This sequence is one base from a far larger clone and is likely a read error. The gene calls are TRBV30 and TRBJ2-1; perhaps TRBD1 as D (6 bases). The CDR3 runs to 12 residues. The germline V and J ends were trimmed by 5 bases and 6 bases, with 11 bases remaining between them. From germline, CDR1 is GTSNPN and CDR2 SVGIG (reference sequence). Written as DNA, the CDR3 is TGTGCCTGGGGTCAGGGGCCCAATGAGCAGTTCTTC. Translation: CAWGQGPNEQFF.

The rearrangement links TRBV6-6 to TRBJ2-7, with a weak D call TRBD1 (6 bases). CDR3 length: 14 amino acids. V was trimmed by 6 bases and J by 1 base, leaving 13 bases between them. The germline V gene has CDR1 MNHNY and CDR2 SVGAGI (reference sequence). The CDR3 here is CASSKQGNSYEQYF. CDR3 nucleotides: TGTGCCAGCAGCAAACAGGGCAATTCCTACGAGCAGTACTTC.

Points on this clone: This CDR3 is also generated by other DNA sequences in the sample. J is TRBJ2-7 and V is TRBV5-1; D is perhaps TRBD1 (5 bases). Germline V gene data show CDR1 as SGHRS and CDR2 as YFSETQ. V shed 1 base and J shed 0 bases, with 5 bases lying between them. The CDR3 runs 13 residues. The CDR3 DNA is TGCGCCAGCAGCTTGCAGGGCTCCTACGAGCAGTACTTC. Amino acid sequence: CASSLQGSYEQYF.

This chain links TRBV7-2 with TRBJ1-5; TRBD1 aligns across 8 bases. This CDR3 comprises 15 residues. The V gene end was trimmed by 3 bases and the J gene end by 5 bases; junction bases not matched to a gene: 6. Germline V gives CDR1 SGHTA, CDR2 FQGNSA. The DNA for the CDR3 is TGTGCCAGCAGCTTGCAGGGGGCAAATCATCAGCCCCAGCATTTT. Protein sequence: CASSLQGANHQPQHF.

The chain uses TRBV5-6 and TRBJ1-1, with D perhaps TRBD1 (6 bases). The CDR3 loop spans 16 amino acids. Germline lookup yields CDR1 SGHDT and CDR2 YYEEEE. The V and J ends lost 3 bases and 2 bases respectively, with 17 bases between them. This CDR3 is CASSYRTARRNTEAFF. CDR3 bases: TGTGCCAGCAGCTACCGGACAGCGAGGCGCAACACTGAAGCTTTCTTT.

The rearrangement uses TRBV7-2 and TRBJ2-1, with 10 positions matching TRBD2. V was clipped by 1 base and J by 4 bases; unmatched bases: 7. Germline lookup yields CDR1 SGHTA and CDR2 FQGNSA. The CDR3 is made up of 17 amino acids. This CDR3 reads CASSLGASGSPYNEQFF. CDR3 in DNA: TGTGCCAGCAGCTTAGGGGCTAGCGGGAGCCCTTACAATGAGCAGTTCTTC.

V gene TRBV18 combines with J gene TRBJ2-3; a possible D gene is TRBD2 (6 bases). The CDR3 covers 17 residues. Germline CDR1 is KGHSH and CDR2 is LQKENI. V dropped 5 bases and J dropped 4 bases, with 22 bases sitting between them. CDR3 in amino acids: CASSASHARPGADTQYF. The DNA of the CDR3 is TGTGCCAGCTCAGCCAGCCATGCGCGGCCGGGGGCAGATACGCAGTATTTT. Drawing the rest from reference TRBV18 and TRBJ2-3, the complete variable domain is NAGVMQNPRHLVRRRGQEARLRCSPMKGHSHVYWYRQLPEEGLKFMVYLQKENIIDESGMPKERFSAEFPKEGPSILRIQQVVRGDSAAYFCASSASHARPGADTQYFGPGTRLTVL.

The chain combines TRBV27 with TRBJ2-7; 11 bases line up with TRBD2. J lost 4 bases, V lost 6 bases, and 2 bases had no gene match. The CDR3 runs to 13 residues. In germline, CDR1 is MNHEY, CDR2 SMNVEV (reference sequence). CDR3 region: CASSRLAGYEQYF. The CDR3 DNA follows: TGTGCCAGCAGCAGACTAGCGGGGTACGAGCAGTACTTC.

The V gene is TRBV4-1, the J gene TRBJ2-3, with D possibly being TRBD2 (5 bases). Germline CDR1 reads MGHRA; CDR2 reads YSYEKL. The CDR3 contains 18 residues. V dropped 1 base and J dropped 4 bases, with 21 bases sitting between them. The chain's CDR3 is CASSQALGYDGMADTQYF. CDR3 DNA: TGCGCCAGCAGCCAAGCCCTGGGGTATGACGGGATGGCAGATACGCAGTATTTT.

This clone was seen more than once but under ten times. V and J are TRBV7-9 and TRBJ2-5, with TRBD2 as a possible D gene (5 bases). Gene TRBJ2-7 matches the end of the DNA better, so the J call may be wrong. The CDR3 is 16 residues long. Looked up from germline, CDR1 is SEHNR and CDR2 is FQNEAQ (reference sequence). CDR3 sequence: CASSLGTDSSRLEQYF. CDR3 sequence (DNA): TGTGCCAGCAGCTTAGGTACGGACTCCTCTCGGCTCGAGCAGTACTTC.

The chain links TRBV7-9 to TRBJ2-1, with D tentatively TRBD1 or TRBD2 (5 bases each). The CDR3 spans 15 residues. CDR1 and CDR2 from the germline V gene are SEHNR and FQNEAQ (reference sequence). The V end lost 3 bases, the J end lost 6 bases, and 15 bases lay between the germline ends. In nucleotides, the CDR3 is TGTGCCAGCAGCTTCCGGGGCCAACCCCTCAATGAGCAGTTCTTC. This gives the protein CASSFRGQPLNEQFF.

The chain joins TRBV9 to TRBJ2-3; D is perhaps TRBD2 (6 bases). In germline, CDR1 is SGDLS, CDR2 YYNGEE. This CDR3 contains 16 residues. The V end lost 3 bases, the J end lost 0 bases, and 14 bases lay between the germline ends. The CDR3 is CASSGNGGASTDTQYF. CDR3 nucleotide sequence: TGTGCCAGCAGCGGGAATGGCGGGGCTAGCACAGATACGCAGTATTTT.

The V and J genes are TRBV2 and TRBJ1-1; perhaps TRBD1 as D (5 bases). Germline CDR1 SNHLY, CDR2 FYNNEI. The length of the CDR3 is 15 residues. The V gene lost 3 bases and the J gene lost 1 base, with 12 bases spanning the gap. The CDR3 DNA reads as TGTGCCAGCAGTGACCAGGGAGCGTCGAACACTGAAGCTTTCTTT. Its protein product is CASSDQGASNTEAFF.

The chain recombines TRBV5-1 with TRBJ2-5; D possibly corresponds to TRBD1 (5 bases). The germline V gene encodes CDR1 SGHRS and CDR2 YFSETQ. This CDR3 is 14 amino acids long. V shed 4 bases and J shed 2 bases, with 12 bases lying between them. Written as DNA, the CDR3 is TGCGCCAGCAGCAATGGCCCAGGGCAAGAGACCCAGTACTTC. This gives the protein CASSNGPGQETQYF.

The chain links TRBV29-1 to TRBJ2-1, with 7 bases that match TRBD2. From germline, CDR1 is SQVTM and CDR2 ANQGSEA. J gave up 7 bases and V 6 bases, and 6 bases lay outside the gene matches. The CDR3 extends over 12 amino acids. CDR3 region: CSVQREWNEQFF. The CDR3 DNA reads as TGCAGCGTGCAGCGGGAATGGAATGAGCAGTTCTTC.

The chain links TRBV29-1 to TRBJ2-3; 9 nucleotides align to TRBD2. CDR3 length equals 15 residues. The germline gives CDR1 SQVTM, CDR2 ANQGSEA. V lost 3 bases and J lost 3; bases outside the gene matches: 7. CDR3 DNA: TGCAGCGTTGACCTGGGACTAGCCAGGACAGATACGCAGTATTTT. Translated: CSVDLGLARTDTQYF.

This chain links TRBV10-3 with TRBJ2-4; TRBD1 matches 10 bases. V dropped 6 bases and J dropped 8; count of bases not matched to a gene: 7. CDR1 and CDR2 (germline): ENHRY, SYGVKD. This CDR3 has 14 amino acids. The chain's CDR3 is CAIRGQGRGDIQYF. CDR3 DNA: TGTGCCATCAGGGGACAGGGGAGAGGAGACATTCAGTACTTC.

V and J are TRBV27 and TRBJ1-2; weak D call: TRBD1 (6 bases). Germline lookup yields CDR1 MNHEY and CDR2 SMNVEV (reference sequence). V shed 7 bases and J shed 7 bases, with 22 bases lying between them. The CDR3 has 15 residues. This CDR3 is CASTRWSGADAGYTF. The DNA of the CDR3 is TGTGCCAGCACCAGATGGTCGGGGGCGGACGCTGGCTACACCTTC.

This sequence joins TRBV5-6 and TRBJ2-7; 9 bases agree with TRBD1. Trimming removed 4 bases from V and 4 bases from J; junction bases left unmatched: 6. CDR3 length: 14 amino acids. The germline V gene has CDR1 SGHDT and CDR2 YYEEEE. The CDR3 DNA reads TGTGCCAGCAGCCGCGGACAGGGGTATTACGAGCAGTACTTC. Its translation is CASSRGQGYYEQYF. Combining the CDR3 with reference TRBV5-6 and TRBJ2-7 gives the whole variable domain DAGVTQSPTHLIKTRGQQVTLRCSPKSGHDTVSWYQQALGQGPQFIFQYYEEEERQRGNFPDRFSGHQFPNYSSELNVNALLLGDSALYLCASSRGQGYYEQYFGPGTRLTVT.